The 19 T cell receptor beta chains given below trace back to one sample, sequenced in a study of cytomegalovirus exposure and HLA in healthy donors. Use of 60 Vbeta and 13 Jbeta primers characterized the PCR. The assay was immunoSEQ multiplex PCR, and TCRdb's table has in-frame clones only and misses some. The table includes more than 130,000 clones, 60% to 80% detected once. The sample consisted of PBMCs. Receptors originate from a woman aged 45-59 years in good health and CMV-seronegative.

V gene TRBV4-1 combines with J gene TRBJ2-7; 7 bases agree with TRBD1. V gave up 3 bases and J gave up 3 bases; unmatched junction bases: 17. Germline V gene sequence: CDR1 MGHRA, CDR2 YSYEKL. The CDR3 spans 18 residues. The CDR3 DNA reads as TGCGCCAGCAGCCATCGTCGGGACAGATTAGGGTCCCACTACGAGCAGTACTTC. Its protein is CASSHRRDRLGSHYEQYF.

V gene TRBV25-1 combines with J gene TRBJ1-2, with D maybe TRBD1 (5 bases). CDR3 length equals 15 residues. The V and J ends lost 2 bases and 6 bases respectively, with 16 bases between them. CDR1 and CDR2 from the germline V gene are MGHDK and SYGVNS. CDR3 in amino acids: CASSEVTGTHHGYTF. The CDR3 DNA sequence: TGTGCCAGCAGTGAAGTAACAGGTACACATCATGGCTACACCTTC.

J is TRBJ2-3 and V is TRBV7-8, with TRBD1 identical over 9 bases. Germline values: CDR1 SGHVS, CDR2 FQNEAQ. The ends lost 4 bases at V and 6 bases at J; junction bases unmatched: 20. The CDR3 is 19 residues long. CDR3: CASSSRDRERWNQADTQYF. In DNA form, the CDR3 reads TGTGCCAGCAGCTCCCGGGACAGGGAAAGATGGAATCAAGCTGATACGCAGTATTTT.

The gene calls are TRBV19 and TRBJ1-3; the D is unclear. The V gene's germline CDR1 is LNHDA and CDR2 SQIVND (reference sequence). V was clipped by 3 bases and J by 7 bases, with 10 bases between them. The CDR3 contains 13 residues. The CDR3 protein is CASSMLFGNTIYF. The CDR3 bases are TGTGCCAGTAGTATGCTCTTCGGGAACACCATATATTTT.

This clone has a single count. This sequence joins TRBV7-8 and TRBJ2-7, with D possibly TRBD1 on 6 matching bases. Germline lookup yields CDR1 SGHVS and CDR2 FQNEAQ. Deletions cut 11 bases from V and 5 bases from J, with 10 bases between. The length of the CDR3 is 10 residues. The CDR3 sequence is CASQGNEQYF. The CDR3 nucleotides read TGTGCCTCCCAGGGGAACGAGCAGTACTTC.

The chain couples TRBV7-9 to TRBJ1-2; weak D call: TRBD1 (6 bases). The V end lost 4 bases, the J end lost 7 bases, and 13 bases lay between the germline ends. CDR1 is SEHNR and CDR2 is FQNEAQ in the germline V gene (reference sequence). This CDR3 contains 13 residues. CDR3 region: CASSSRGGSGYTF. CDR3 bases: TGTGCCAGCAGCTCGCGGGGGGGCTCTGGCTACACCTTC.

The J gene is TRBJ1-2, the V gene TRBV6-6, with 7 nucleotides matching TRBD1. The trim removed 10 bases at V and 4 bases at J, leaving 15 bases unmatched. CDR3 length: 15 residues. Germline loops: CDR1 MNHNY, CDR2 SVGAGI (reference sequence). The CDR3 sequence: CAIRRGTDNFYGYTF. CDR3 sequence (DNA): TGTGCCATCCGACGCGGGACAGATAACTTCTATGGCTACACCTTC.

To note about this clone: At one boundary the junction diverges from the germline segment, which might be a read error. This chain links TRBV10-3 with TRBJ2-7, with 8 positions matching TRBD1. Germline V gene lookup returns CDR1 ENHRY and CDR2 SYGVKD. CDR3 length: 13 amino acids. CDR3 loop: CAISGQGGYEQYF. The CDR3 nucleotides read TGTGCCATCAGCGGACAGGGAGGCTACGAGCAGTATTTC.

The chain uses TRBV6-5 and TRBJ2-5; 8 bases are shared with TRBD2. CDR3 length equals 14 residues. Per germline, CDR1 MNHEY and CDR2 SVGAGI. With V trimmed by 10 bases and J by 3 bases, 10 bases remained unmatched. CDR3 DNA: TGTGCCACCGTTGGTTACGGGGGGGAAGAGACCCAGTACTTC. It is translated as CATVGYGGEETQYF.

V usage is TRBV10-3 and J usage is TRBJ2-5; TRBD2 agrees at 10 bases. The J segment lost 2 bases and the V segment lost 5 bases, leaving 2 bases of the junction unmatched. Looked up from germline, CDR1 is ENHRY and CDR2 is SYGVKD. The CDR3 sequence is 14 residues long. In DNA, the CDR3 is TGTGCCATCAGTCCTAGCGGGGGACAAGAGACCCAGTACTTC. Protein: CAISPSGGQETQYF.

This clone was picked up a small number of times. Written as DNA, the CDR3 is TGCGCCAGCAGCCTACGGACTGAGTGGGAAAAAGCTTTCTTT. Translation gives CASSLRTEWEKAFF. The chain uses TRBV4-1 and TRBJ1-1; no definite D call. Germline CDR1 MGHRA, CDR2 YSYEKL. V was shortened by 4 bases and J by 9 bases, with 18 bases between the two germline ends. The CDR3 has 14 residues.

The chain uses TRBV5-6 and TRBJ1-3, with D unclear. The V end lost 2 bases, the J end lost 1 base, and 13 bases lay between the germline ends. There are 16 residues in the CDR3. Germline CDR1 SGHDT, CDR2 YYEEEE. CDR3 DNA: TGTGCCAGCAGCTTCCCGGGTGGAGGGTCTGGAAACACCATATATTTT. Protein product: CASSFPGGGSGNTIYF.

This chain uses TRBV14 with TRBJ2-7; D gene unclear. Trimming removed 4 bases at V and 3 bases at J, with 4 bases between. In germline, CDR1 is SGHDN, CDR2 FVKESK. CDR3 length: 11 residues. The CDR3 reads CASSLGYEQYF. CDR3 nucleotide sequence: TGTGCCAGCAGCCTCGGCTACGAGCAGTACTTC.

This chain's CDR3 is CASSLGQVNEKLFF. CDR3 nucleotides: TGCGCCAGCAGCCTGGGACAGGTGAATGAAAAACTGTTTTTT. V usage is TRBV4-3 and J usage is TRBJ1-4, with 8 bases that match TRBD1. The germline CDR1 and CDR2 sequences are LGHNA and YSLEER. V gave up 4 bases and J gave up 5 bases; unmatched junction bases: 3. The CDR3 runs to 14 residues.

The chain combines TRBV2 with TRBJ1-4; the D is unclear. The CDR3 has 15 amino acids. The V and J ends lost 6 bases and 3 bases respectively, with 14 bases between them. The germline CDR1 and CDR2 sequences are SNHLY and FYNNEI. CDR3 nucleotides: TGTGCCAGCAGGGTACTTAGGAGCGCTAATGAAAAACTGTTTTTT. As protein: CASRVLRSANEKLFF. The entire variable domain, with the rest obtained from reference TRBV2 and TRBJ1-4, is as follows: EPEVTQTPSHQVTQMGQEVILRCVPISNHLYFYWYRQILGQKVEFLVSFYNNEISEKSEIFDDQFSVERPDGSNFTLKIRSTKLEDSAMYFCASRVLRSANEKLFFGSGTQLSVL.

The CDR3 sequence is CASSEPTGPSYEQYF. In DNA form, the CDR3 reads TGTGCCAGCAGTGAGCCGACAGGTCCGTCCTACGAGCAGTACTTC. The V gene is TRBV28, the J gene TRBJ2-7, with TRBD1 as a possible D gene (6 bases). Trimming shortened V by 5 bases and J by 1 base, and 15 bases separated the two germline ends. Germline V CDR1 and CDR2: MDHEN, SYDVKM. The CDR3 sequence is 15 residues long.

The chain has TRBV4-3 and TRBJ2-3; D uncertain. This CDR3 is built from 14 residues. Trimming removed 0 bases from V and 1 base from J, with 5 bases in between. The germline CDR1 and CDR2 sequences are LGHNA and YSLEER. The CDR3 DNA reads as TGCGCCAGCAGCCAAGACGAGGGCACAGATACGCAGTATTTT. Translated: CASSQDEGTDTQYF.

The CDR3 spells CAWNRDTTYEQYF. In nucleotides, the CDR3 is TGTGCCTGGAATCGGGACACCACCTACGAGCAGTACTTC. This chain links TRBV30 with TRBJ2-7, with D maybe TRBD1 (6 bases). The CDR3 covers 13 residues. Trimming pared 4 bases from V and 2 bases from J, leaving 12 bases between. The V gene's germline CDR1 is GTSNPN and CDR2 SVGIG (reference sequence).

Regarding this clone: A read error may produce the germline difference seen at one junction end. The chain combines TRBV4-1 with TRBJ2-3; 7 bases fit TRBD1. The V gene's germline CDR1 is MGHRA and CDR2 YSYEKL. The CDR3 runs to 15 residues. CDR3 nucleotide sequence: TGTGCCAGCAGCCCTGAGGGACAGCTCACAGATACGCAGTATTTT. It specifies CASSPEGQLTDTQYF.